This T cell receptor beta chain originates from a study of blood T cells in healthy people across ages. Broader study findings: There was no known CMV status for donors, so expanded clonotype changes were possibly confounded.

This clonotype has just a few counts. Its antigen is as yet unknown. Together with a sample-barcoded 5' primer, a J-beta primer mix was included in a second PCR lasting about 6 to 12 cycles. TCRdb analysed the 5' RACE reads with MiXCR anew, one entry per CDR3 protein. The data contain 700,000 or so distinct CDR3 sequences, about a fifth of them singletons. There were healthy Caucasian individuals from Russia, aged about 6 to 100, serving as donors. Total RNA, at least 5.5 micrograms per sample, came from PBMCs. The clonotype originates from a man aged 70 or older in good health. Sequences were obtained from blood.

This chain's CDR3 is CASSLGQLRSNEQFF. The CDR3 nucleotides are TGTGCCAGCAGCTTGGGCCAATTACGGTCCAATGAGCAGTTCTTC. The chain joins TRBV5-6 to TRBJ2-1; D is unclear. V was pared by 0 bases and J by 6 bases, with 13 bases between. Germline V gives CDR1 SGHDT, CDR2 YYEEEE. This CDR3 is 15 amino acids long. Together with reference TRBV5-6 and TRBJ2-1, the CDR3 gives the full variable domain: DAGVTQSPTHLIKTRGQQVTLRCSPKSGHDTVSWYQQALGQGPQFIFQYYEEEERQRGNFPDRFSGHQFPNYSSELNVNALLLGDSALYLCASSLGQLRSNEQFFGPGTRLTVL.